This T cell receptor (beta chain) is from a study of regulatory T cells in long-lasting Graves disease. iRepertoire HTBI primers and Arm-PCR of CDR3 regions built TCR beta libraries. TCRdb reprocessed the multiplex PCR reads with MiXCR, giving one entry per CDR3 protein. The sample lists 350,000 to 450,000 distinct CDR3 sequences, approximately 15% seen once, with 25% to 30% in the top ten. Time point described: newly diagnosed GD, antithyroid drugs for less than 3 months. After RNA was extracted from PBMCs, the TCR library was made from it. This clonotype was counted at least ten times. Germline V gives CDR1 SGHKS, CDR2 YYEKEE (reference sequence). The CDR3 covers 14 residues. Trimming took 4 bases from V and 4 from J, leaving 11 bases between them. The same data also went into a second study, on T cells in Graves' hyperthyroidism and ophthalmopathy.

The sequence was obtained from a man in his forties or fifties with Graves disease. Sequencing used peripheral blood mononuclear cells (PBMCs), obtained at new diagnosis, from a patient treated with antithyroid drugs. The J gene is TRBJ2-2, the V gene TRBV5-5, with D unresolved. This CDR3 reads CASSGTTGTGELFF. CDR3 bases: TGTGCCAGCAGCGGAACCACGGGCACCGGGGAGCTGTTTTTT.